This is a list of T cell receptor beta chains from one sample in a study of T cells in Graves' hyperthyroidism and ophthalmopathy. TCRdb re-analysed the multiplex PCR reads in MiXCR, keeping a single row per CDR3 protein. The table has about 420,000 distinct CDR3 sequences, about 13% seen once. Sequencing input: blood. Source of these receptors: a woman aged 18-29 years with Graves' hyperthyroidism. Each CDR3 is given with its conserved first and last residue. A D gene is named only where the DNA matches it firmly. Clone size is not always given. Where it is, it says once, few, many or a class for expanded clones.

d_call | clone_size | j_call | v_call | cdr3_aa | cdr3_nt
TRBD2 | many | TRBJ2-7 | TRBV20-1 | CSARGSGKPLHEQYF | TGCAGTGCTAGGGGAAGCGGGAAGCCGCTCCACGAGCAGTACTTC
TRBD2 | many | TRBJ2-5 | TRBV28 | CASSHPGLAAQETQYF | TGTGCCAGCAGCCACCCAGGACTAGCGGCCCAAGAGACCCAGTACTTC
- | many | TRBJ2-3 | TRBV12-3/TRBV12-4 | CASSRANTDTQYF | TGTGCCAGCAGTCGGGCGAACACAGATACGCAGTATTTT
TRBD1 | few | TRBJ2-1 | TRBV19 | CASSIGQGATRFF | TGTGCCAGTAGTATAGGACAGGGGGCCACAAGGTTCTTC
TRBD2 | many | TRBJ2-1 | TRBV7-2 | CASTGGLAGAPEQFF | TGTGCCAGCACGGGAGGACTAGCGGGGGCCCCTGAGCAGTTCTTC
- | many | TRBJ1-2 | TRBV20-1 | CSARGGAGDYGYTF | TGCAGTGCTCGGGGGGGAGCAGGCGACTATGGCTACACCTTC
TRBD2 | - | TRBJ2-2 | TRBV9 | CASSEGLAGNTGELFF | TGTGCCAGCAGCGAGGGACTAGCGGGGAACACCGGGGAGCTGTTTTTT
- | - | TRBJ1-4 | TRBV3-1 | CASSQGDTLNEKLFF | TGTGCCAGCAGCCAAGGAGACACGCTTAATGAAAAACTGTTTTTT
TRBD1 | many | TRBJ1-3 | TRBV20-1 | CSASDRARNTIYF | TGCAGTGCTTCGGACAGGGCCAGAAACACCATATATTTT
- | many | TRBJ1-5 | TRBV30 | CAWSVQLDQPQHF | TGTGCCTGGAGTGTACAACTAGATCAGCCCCAGCATTTT
TRBD1 | many | TRBJ1-1 | TRBV10-3 | CAIGGQEGTEAFF | TGTGCCATCGGGGGACAGGAAGGCACTGAAGCTTTCTTT
- | few | TRBJ1-1 | TRBV5-4 | CASSLAGGNWEAFF | TGTGCCAGCAGCTTGGCTGGGGGGAACTGGGAAGCTTTCTTT
TRBD1 | few | TRBJ1-5 | TRBV5-8 | CASSLVRGGQPQHF | TGTGCCAGCAGCTTGGTCAGGGGGGGTCAGCCCCAGCATTTT
TRBD2 | many | TRBJ2-5 | TRBV7-2 | CASSLGSASGSQETQYF | TGTGCCAGCAGCTTAGGATCGGCTAGCGGATCCCAAGAGACCCAGTACTTC
- | many | TRBJ2-3 | TRBV28 | CASRLSGDTQYF | TGTGCCAGCCGTCTTAGCGGAGATACGCAGTATTTT
- | many | TRBJ1-2 | TRBV19 | CASSMGWTPDYGYTF | TGTGCCAGTAGTATGGGGTGGACACCAGACTATGGCTACACCTTC
- | - | TRBJ2-1 | TRBV7-2 | CASSYQPGGYNEQFF | TGTGCCAGCAGCTATCAACCAGGAGGTTACAATGAGCAGTTCTTC
- | many | TRBJ2-2 | TRBV7-3 | CASSFRATNTGELFF | TGTGCCAGCAGCTTCCGGGCCACGAACACCGGGGAGCTGTTTTTT
- | - | TRBJ2-3 | TRBV5-1 | CASSDTAASDTQYF | TGCGCCAGCAGCGATACGGCAGCTTCGGATACGCAGTATTTT
- | - | TRBJ2-1 | TRBV27 | CASSLRLAYEQFF | TGTGCCAGCAGTTTACGTCTAGCCTACGAGCAGTTCTTC
TRBD2 | few | TRBJ2-2 | TRBV20-1 | CSATPGLAGDRSRTGELFF | TGCAGTGCTACTCCGGGACTAGCGGGAGATAGAAGTCGCACCGGGGAGCTGTTTTTT
TRBD2 | many | TRBJ2-1 | TRBV10-3 | CAISRLAGDNEQFF | TGTGCCATCAGCCGACTAGCGGGAGACAATGAGCAGTTCTTC
TRBD2 | many | TRBJ2-7 | TRBV7-9 | CASSLDAQREGWEQYF | TGTGCCAGCAGCTTAGACGCCCAGCGGGAGGGGTGGGAGCAGTACTTC
TRBD2 | many | TRBJ2-7 | TRBV5-1 | CASSASGRAYEQYF | TGCGCCAGCAGCGCCAGCGGGAGGGCCTACGAGCAGTACTTC
- | few | TRBJ2-2 | TRBV5-8 | CASSPGRGRTGELFF | TGTGCCAGCAGCCCGGGACGGGGGAGGACCGGGGAGCTGTTTTTT
- | many | TRBJ2-7 | TRBV4-3 | CASSQVRGSEQYF | TGCGCCAGCAGCCAAGTGAGAGGCTCGGAGCAGTACTTC
TRBD2 | - | TRBJ2-1 | TRBV19 | CASSLRTSGRVSGEQFF | TGTGCCAGTAGTCTCCGGACTAGCGGGAGGGTCAGCGGCGAGCAGTTCTTC